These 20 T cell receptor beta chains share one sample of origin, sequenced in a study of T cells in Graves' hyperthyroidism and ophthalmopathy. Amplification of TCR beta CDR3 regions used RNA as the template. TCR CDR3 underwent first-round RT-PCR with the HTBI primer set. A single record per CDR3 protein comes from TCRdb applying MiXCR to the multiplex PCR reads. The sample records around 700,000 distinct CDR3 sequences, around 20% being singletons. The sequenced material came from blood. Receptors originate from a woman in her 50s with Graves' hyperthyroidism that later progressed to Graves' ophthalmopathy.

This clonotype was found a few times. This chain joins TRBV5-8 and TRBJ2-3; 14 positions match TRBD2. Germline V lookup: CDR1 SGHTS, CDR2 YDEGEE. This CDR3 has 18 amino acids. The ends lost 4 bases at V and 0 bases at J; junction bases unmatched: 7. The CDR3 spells CASSPPGLAGASTDTQYF. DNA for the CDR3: TGTGCCAGCAGCCCTCCGGGACTAGCGGGGGCGAGCACAGATACGCAGTATTTT.

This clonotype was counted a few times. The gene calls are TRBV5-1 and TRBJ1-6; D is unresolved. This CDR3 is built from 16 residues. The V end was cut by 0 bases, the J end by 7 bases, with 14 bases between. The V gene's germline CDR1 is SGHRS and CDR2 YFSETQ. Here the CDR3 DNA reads TGCGCCAGCAGCTTGGCCGTAGTGGCCGGGAATTCACCCCTCCACTTT. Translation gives CASSLAVVAGNSPLHF.

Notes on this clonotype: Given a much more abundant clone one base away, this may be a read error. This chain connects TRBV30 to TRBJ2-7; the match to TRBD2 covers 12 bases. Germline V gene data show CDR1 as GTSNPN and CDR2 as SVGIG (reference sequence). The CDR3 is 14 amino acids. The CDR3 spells CAWSVLAGGYERYF. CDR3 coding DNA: TGTGCCTGGAGTGTACTAGCGGGGGGATACGAGCGGTACTTC.

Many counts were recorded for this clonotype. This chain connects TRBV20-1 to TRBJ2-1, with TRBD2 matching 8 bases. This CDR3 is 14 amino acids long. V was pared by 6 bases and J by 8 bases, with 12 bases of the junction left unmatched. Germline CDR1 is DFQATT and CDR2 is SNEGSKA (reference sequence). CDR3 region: CSADIGTSFDEQFF. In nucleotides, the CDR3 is TGCAGTGCCGACATTGGGACTAGTTTCGATGAGCAGTTCTTC.

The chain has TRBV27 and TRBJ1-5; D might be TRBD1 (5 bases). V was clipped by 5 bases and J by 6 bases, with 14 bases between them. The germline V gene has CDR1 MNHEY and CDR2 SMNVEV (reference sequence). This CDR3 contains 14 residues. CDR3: CASSLQGEGQPQHF. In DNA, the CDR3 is TGTGCCAGCAGTCTCCAGGGCGAGGGTCAGCCCCAGCATTTT.

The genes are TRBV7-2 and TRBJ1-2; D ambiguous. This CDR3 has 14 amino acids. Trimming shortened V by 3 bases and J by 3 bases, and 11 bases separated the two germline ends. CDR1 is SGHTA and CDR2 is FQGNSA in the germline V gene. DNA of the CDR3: TGTGCCAGCAGCTTTATTGAGAGATACTATGGCTACACCTTC. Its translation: CASSFIERYYGYTF.

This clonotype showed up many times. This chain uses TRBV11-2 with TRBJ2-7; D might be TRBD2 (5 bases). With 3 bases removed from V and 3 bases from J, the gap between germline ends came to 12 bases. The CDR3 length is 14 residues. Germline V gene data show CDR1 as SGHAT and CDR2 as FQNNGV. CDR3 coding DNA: TGTGCCAGCAGCTTCCCGGGAAGCGGCTACGAGCAGTACTTC. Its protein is CASSFPGSGYEQYF. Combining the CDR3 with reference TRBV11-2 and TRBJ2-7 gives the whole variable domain EAGVAQSPRYKIIEKRQSVAFWCNPISGHATLYWYQQILGQGPKLLIQFQNNGVVDDSQLPKDRFSAERLKGVDSTLKIQPAKLEDSAVYLCASSFPGSGYEQYFGPGTRLTVT.

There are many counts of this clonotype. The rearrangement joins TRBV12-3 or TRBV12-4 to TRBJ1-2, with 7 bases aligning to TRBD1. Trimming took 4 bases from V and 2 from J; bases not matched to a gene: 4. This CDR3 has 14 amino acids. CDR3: CASSWDRQNYGYTF. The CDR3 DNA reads TGTGCCAGCAGTTGGGACAGACAAAACTATGGCTACACCTTC.

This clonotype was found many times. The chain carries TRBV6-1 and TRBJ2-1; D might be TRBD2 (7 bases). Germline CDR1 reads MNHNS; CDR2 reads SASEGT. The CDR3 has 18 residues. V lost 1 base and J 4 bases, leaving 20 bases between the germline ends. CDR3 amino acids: CASSEGPQTRGRYNEQFF. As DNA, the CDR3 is TGTGCCAGCAGTGAAGGTCCTCAAACGCGGGGGCGATACAATGAGCAGTTCTTC.

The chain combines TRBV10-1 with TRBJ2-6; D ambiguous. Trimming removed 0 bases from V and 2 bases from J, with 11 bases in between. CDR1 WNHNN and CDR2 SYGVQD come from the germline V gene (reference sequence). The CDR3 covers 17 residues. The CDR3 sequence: CASSESLNHAGANVLTF. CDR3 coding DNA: TGCGCCAGCAGTGAGTCGCTGAACCACGCTGGGGCCAACGTCCTGACTTTC.

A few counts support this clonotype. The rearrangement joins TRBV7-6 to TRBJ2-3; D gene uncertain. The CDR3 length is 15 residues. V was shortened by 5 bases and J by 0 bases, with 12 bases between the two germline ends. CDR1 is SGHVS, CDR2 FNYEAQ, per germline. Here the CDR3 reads CASSPPLDSTDTQYF. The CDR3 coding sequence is TGTGCCAGCAGCCCACCACTGGACAGCACAGATACGCAGTATTTT.

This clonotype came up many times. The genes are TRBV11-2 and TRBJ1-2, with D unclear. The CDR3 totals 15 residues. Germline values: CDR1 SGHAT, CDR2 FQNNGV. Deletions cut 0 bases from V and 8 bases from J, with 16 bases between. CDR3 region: CASSLEGAQGFGYTF. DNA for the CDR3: TGTGCCAGCAGCTTAGAAGGTGCTCAAGGGTTCGGCTACACCTTC.

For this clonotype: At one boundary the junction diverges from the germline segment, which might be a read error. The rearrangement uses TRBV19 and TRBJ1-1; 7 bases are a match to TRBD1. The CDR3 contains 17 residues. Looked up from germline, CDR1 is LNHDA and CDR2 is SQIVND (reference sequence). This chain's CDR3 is CASSRNRDSIEDTGAFF. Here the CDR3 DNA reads TGTGCCAGTAGTCGCAACCGGGACAGCATAGAGGACACTGGAGCTTTCTTT.

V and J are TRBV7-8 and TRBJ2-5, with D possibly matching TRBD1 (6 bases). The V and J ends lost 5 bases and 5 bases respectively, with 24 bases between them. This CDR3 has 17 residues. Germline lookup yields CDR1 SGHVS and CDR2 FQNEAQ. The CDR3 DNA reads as TGTGCCAGCAGCGGACAGTACCCCAGGGATCGGAGGGAGACCCAGTACTTC. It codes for CASSGQYPRDRRETQYF.

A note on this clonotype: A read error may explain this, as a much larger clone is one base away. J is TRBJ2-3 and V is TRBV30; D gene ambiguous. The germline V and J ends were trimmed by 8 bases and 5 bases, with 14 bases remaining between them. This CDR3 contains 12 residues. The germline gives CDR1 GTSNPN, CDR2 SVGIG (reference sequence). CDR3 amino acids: CARRREIDTQYF. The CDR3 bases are TGTGCCCGAAGACGAGAAATAGATACGCAGTATTTT. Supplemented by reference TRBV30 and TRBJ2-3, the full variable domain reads SQTIHQWPATLVQPVGSPLSLECTVEGTSNPNLYWYRQAAGRGLQLLFYSVGIGQISSEVPQNLSASRPQDRQFILSSKKLLLSDSGFYLCARRREIDTQYFGPGTRLTVL.

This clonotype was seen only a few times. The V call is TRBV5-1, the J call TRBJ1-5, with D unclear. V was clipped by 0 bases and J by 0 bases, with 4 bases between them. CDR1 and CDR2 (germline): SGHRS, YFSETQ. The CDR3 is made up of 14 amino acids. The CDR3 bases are TGCGCCAGCAGCTTGGACGCTAGCAATCAGCCCCAGCATTTT. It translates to CASSLDASNQPQHF.

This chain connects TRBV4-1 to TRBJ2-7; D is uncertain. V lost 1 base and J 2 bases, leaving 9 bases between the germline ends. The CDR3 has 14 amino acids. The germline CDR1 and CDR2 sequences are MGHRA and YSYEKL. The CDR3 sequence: CASSQGEETYEQYF. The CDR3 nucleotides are TGCGCCAGCAGCCAAGGTGAAGAAACCTACGAGCAGTACTTC.

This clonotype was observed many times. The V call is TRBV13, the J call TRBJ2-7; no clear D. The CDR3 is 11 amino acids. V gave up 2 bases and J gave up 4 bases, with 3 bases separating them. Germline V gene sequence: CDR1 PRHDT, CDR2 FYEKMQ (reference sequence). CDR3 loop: CASSLPYEQYF. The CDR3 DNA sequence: TGTGCCAGCAGCTTACCGTACGAGCAGTACTTC.

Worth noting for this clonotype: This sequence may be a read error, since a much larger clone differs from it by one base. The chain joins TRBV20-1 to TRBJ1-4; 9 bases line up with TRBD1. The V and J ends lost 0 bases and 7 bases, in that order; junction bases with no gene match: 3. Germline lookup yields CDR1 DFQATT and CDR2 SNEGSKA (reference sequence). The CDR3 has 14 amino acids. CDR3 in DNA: TGCAGTGCTAGAGATGACAGGGGGAGTGAAAAACTGTTTTTT. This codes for CSARDDRGSEKLFF.

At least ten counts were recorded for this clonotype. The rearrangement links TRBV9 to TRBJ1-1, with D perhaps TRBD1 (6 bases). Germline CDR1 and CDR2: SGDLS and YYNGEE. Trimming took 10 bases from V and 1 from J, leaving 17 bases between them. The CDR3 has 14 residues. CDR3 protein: CASTQGGGNTEAFF. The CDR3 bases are TGTGCCTCCACCCAGGGAGGGGGGAACACTGAAGCTTTCTTT.